This T cell receptor beta chain was recorded in a study of cytomegalovirus exposure and HLA in healthy donors. 13 Jbeta primers and 60 Vbeta primers were used for the PCR. Data came from immunoSEQ multiplex PCR; TCRdb stores just in-frame clones and leaves some out. The table includes around 130,000 clones, more than 65% detected once. Germline CDR1 MNHNS, CDR2 SASEGT. V dropped 6 bases and J dropped 6; count of bases not matched to a gene: 9. The CDR3 is made up of 15 amino acids. Sequencing was performed on PBMCs. The sequence derives from a man between 18 and 29 years old in good health and CMV-seropositive. V usage is TRBV6-1 and J usage is TRBJ1-1, with 11 nucleotides matching TRBD1. The DNA for the CDR3 is TGTGCCAGCAGATCCCTGGACAGGGGGCTCGCTGAAGCTTTCTTT. Translation: CASRSLDRGLAEAFF.